Below are 14 T cell receptor beta chains sequenced from a single sample in a study of human T cells and chemical hapten exposure. Extraction of total RNA was performed on unfractionated whole blood. Each cDNA molecule in the library carried unique molecular identifiers. Each CDR3 protein gets one entry after TCRdb re-called the reads with MiXCR. The repertoire has 100,000 to 150,000 distinct CDR3 sequences, over 6.5% of them found once; the top ten carry 1.3% to 1.5%. The sample comprised whole blood. Source of these receptors: a human donor in good health. Some clones in this sample may be carry-over from other donors' samples.

This clonotype came up many times. V gene TRBV2 combines with J gene TRBJ1-5; D perhaps matches TRBD1 (6 bases). The CDR3 has 14 residues. Trimming cost V 6 bases and J 1 base, with 10 bases left between them. Germline CDR1 and CDR2: SNHLY and FYNNEI. CDR3 sequence (DNA): TGTGCCAGCAGGGTTGACAGGAGCAATCAGCCCCAGCATTTT. Protein sequence: CASRVDRSNQPQHF.

Ten or more counts support this clonotype. The genes are TRBV6-2 or TRBV6-3 and TRBJ1-1; D unclear. CDR1 and CDR2 from the germline V gene are MNHEY and SVGEGT. The CDR3 sequence is 11 residues long. With 1 base removed from V and 10 bases from J, the gap between germline ends came to 7 bases. As DNA, the CDR3 is TGTGCCAGCAGTTACTGGGCTGTAGCTTTCTTT. This sequence encodes CASSYWAVAFF.

This rearrangement joins TRBV2 to TRBJ2-7; 8 bases align to TRBD1. The CDR3 sequence is 14 residues long. Trimming at V came to 4 bases and at J to 2 bases, leaving 4 bases not matched to a gene. Germline V gene sequence: CDR1 SNHLY, CDR2 FYNNEI. The CDR3 reads CASSVTGVAYEQYF. The DNA of the CDR3 is TGTGCCAGCAGTGTGACAGGGGTGGCCTACGAGCAGTACTTC.

Many counts were recorded for this clonotype. The chain carries TRBV5-5 and TRBJ2-1, with D hard to call. Trimming took 2 bases from V and 7 from J, leaving 10 bases between them. Germline CDR1 reads SGHKS; CDR2 reads YYEKEE (reference sequence). This CDR3 region has 13 residues. As DNA, the CDR3 is TGTGCCAGCAGCTTTTATCCCCAAAATGAGCAGTTCTTC. Amino acids: CASSFYPQNEQFF.

This clonotype was counted between two and nine times. V and J are TRBV19 and TRBJ2-3; D remains unclear. Germline loops: CDR1 LNHDA, CDR2 SQIVND (reference sequence). V lost 4 bases and J lost 0, with 11 bases in between. The CDR3 contains 15 residues. Here the CDR3 DNA reads TGTGCCAGTAGTACCCAGCGTACTAGCACAGATACGCAGTATTTT. Translating gives CASSTQRTSTDTQYF.

The chain employs TRBV20-1 and TRBJ2-7; 8 nucleotides agree with TRBD2. The CDR3 is made up of 14 amino acids. The ends lost 6 bases at V and 0 bases at J; junction bases unmatched: 7. Germline values: CDR1 DFQATT, CDR2 SNEGSKA (reference sequence). CDR3: CSALKRGYSYEQYF. The CDR3 bases are TGCAGTGCGTTAAAGCGGGGGTACTCCTACGAGCAGTACTTC.

This clonotype showed up just a few times. The V and J genes are TRBV2 and TRBJ2-5; D gene unclear. In germline, CDR1 is SNHLY, CDR2 FYNNEI. Deletions cut 9 bases from V and 4 bases from J, with 15 bases between. The CDR3 runs 13 residues. The DNA for the CDR3 is TGTGCCAGTCGTTCTCGGTTTGGAGAGACCCAGTACTTC. Protein product: CASRSRFGETQYF. Variable domain in full (rest from reference TRBV2 and TRBJ2-5): EPEVTQTPSHQVTQMGQEVILRCVPISNHLYFYWYRQILGQKVEFLVSFYNNEISEKSEIFDDQFSVERPDGSNFTLKIRSTKLEDSAMYFCASRSRFGETQYFGPGTRLLVL.

This clonotype turned up a few times. V gene TRBV19 combines with J gene TRBJ1-1; 8 bases agree with TRBD1. CDR1 and CDR2 from the germline V gene are LNHDA and SQIVND (reference sequence). V shed 3 bases and J 8 bases; nucleotides not matched to a gene: 14. This CDR3 has 16 residues. CDR3 in amino acids: CASSMPGQAASQEAFF. CDR3 nucleotide sequence: TGTGCCAGTAGTATGCCGGGACAGGCAGCTTCGCAAGAAGCTTTCTTT.

This clonotype was counted only a few times. DNA of the CDR3: TGCGCCAGCAGCTTGGACACCACCCCCACTGAAGCTTTCTTT. Amino acid sequence: CASSLDTTPTEAFF. The V and J genes are TRBV5-1 and TRBJ1-1; D is unresolved. From germline, CDR1 is SGHRS and CDR2 YFSETQ. The V gene lost 0 bases and the J gene lost 4 bases, with 10 bases spanning the gap. This CDR3 has 14 amino acids. The complete variable domain, with remaining parts taken from reference TRBV5-1 and TRBJ1-1, reads KAGVTQTPRYLIKTRGQQVTLSCSPISGHRSVSWYQQTPGQGLQFLFEYFSETQRNKGNFPGRFSGRQFSNSRSEMNVSTLELGDSALYLCASSLDTTPTEAFFGQGTRLTVV.

This clonotype was found many times. The chain recombines TRBV27 with TRBJ2-3; 7 nucleotides agree with TRBD2. Germline-derived CDR1 and CDR2 are MNHEY and SMNVEV (reference sequence). The CDR3 runs 15 residues. The V and J ends lost 4 bases and 0 bases, in that order; junction bases with no gene match: 4. DNA of the CDR3: TGTGCCAGCAGTTCCACTAGCGATAGCACAGATACGCAGTATTTT. It encodes CASSSTSDSTDTQYF.

This clonotype was counted a few times. This chain uses TRBV27 with TRBJ2-5; D not resolved. The CDR3 runs 13 residues. In germline, CDR1 is MNHEY, CDR2 SMNVEV (reference sequence). The V end lost 0 bases, the J end lost 4 bases, and 6 bases lay between the germline ends. CDR3 DNA: TGTGCCAGCAGTTTATCAGGCGGAGAGACCCAGTACTTC. Translation: CASSLSGGETQYF.

This chain connects TRBV7-2 to TRBJ2-4; no reliable D call. From germline, CDR1 is SGHTA and CDR2 FQGNSA. V was cut by 1 base and J by 4 bases, with 5 bases left in between. This CDR3 comprises 13 residues. The DNA for the CDR3 is TGTGCCAGCAGCTTAGGGCTGAAAAACATTCAGTACTTC. Protein: CASSLGLKNIQYF.

This clonotype was counted ten times or more. This rearrangement joins TRBV6-1 to TRBJ2-7; tentative D call: TRBD2 (5 bases). V was pared by 4 bases and J by 2 bases, with 12 bases between. CDR1 MNHNS and CDR2 SASEGT come from the germline V gene. The CDR3 consists of 14 residues. The CDR3 DNA reads as TGTGCCAGCAGTGCCACGGGATTGGCCTACGAGCAGTACTTC. Translated, it gives CASSATGLAYEQYF.

The chain combines TRBV29-1 with TRBJ2-1; maybe TRBD1 (5 bases). This CDR3 spans 12 amino acids. Germline V gene lookup returns CDR1 SQVTM and CDR2 ANQGSEA. Trimming pared 3 bases from V and 7 bases from J, leaving 10 bases between. In nucleotides, the CDR3 is TGCAGCGTTGAGGGCAGGGAAAATGAGCAGTTCTTC. As protein: CSVEGRENEQFF.